Listed below are T cell receptor beta chains from one sample, sequenced in a study of T cell responses to AZD1222 COVID-19 vaccine. Measured with immunoSEQ multiplex PCR; TCRdb has only the in-frame clones, and not every one. The data hold 150,000 to 200,000 clones, with around 88% observed a single time. This specimen was peripheral blood, taken 28 days after the second AZD1222 dose. These receptors originate from an adult who received the AZD1222 COVID-19 vaccine. Each CDR3 is given with its conserved first and last residue. D genes are given only for firm matches. Only part of the rows carry a size: once, few, many, or a class if the clone is expanded.

d_call | clone_size | j_call | v_call | cdr3_aa | cdr3_nt
TRBD1 | NA | TRBJ2-7 | TRBV5-4 | CASSWGQGSIYEQYF | TGTGCCAGCAGCTGGGGACAGGGCAGTATCTACGAGCAGTACTTC
NA | NA | TRBJ1-2 | TRBV27 | CASSLSFRGEGYTF | TGTGCCAGCAGTTTATCGTTCAGGGGTGAGGGCTACACCTTC
NA | NA | TRBJ1-4 | TRBV4-1 | CASSQDALGRSEKLFF | TGCGCCAGCAGCCAAGATGCTCTGGGGCGCAGTGAAAAACTGTTTTTT
NA | medium-sized | TRBJ2-2 | TRBV7-2 | CASSDSFRGGTGELFF | TGTGCCAGCAGCGATAGCTTTAGGGGGGGTACCGGGGAGCTGTTTTTT
TRBD1 | NA | TRBJ1-1 | TRBV7-9 | CASGTANTEAFF | TGTGCCAGTGGGACAGCGAACACTGAAGCTTTCTTT
NA | NA | TRBJ2-7 | TRBV24-1 | CATSDLQGGYEQYF | TGTGCCACCAGTGATTTGCAGGGCGGCTACGAGCAGTACTTC
NA | NA | TRBJ1-1 | TRBV5-6 | CASILGPRGRVDTEAFF | TGTGCCAGCATTCTGGGCCCCCGCGGCAGGGTAGACACTGAAGCTTTCTTT
NA | NA | TRBJ2-1 | TRBV4-1 | CASSQAGFGLGYEQFF | TGCGCCAGCAGCCAAGCAGGGTTTGGCTTAGGCTATGAGCAGTTCTTC
TRBD1 | NA | TRBJ1-6 | TRBV11-2 | CASSLDPGQGKYNSPLHF | TGTGCCAGCAGCTTAGATCCCGGACAGGGGAAATATAATTCACCCCTCCACTTT
NA | NA | TRBJ2-1 | TRBV25-1 | CASSDSQGSVNEQFF | TGTGCCAGCAGTGATTCACAGGGTTCCGTCAATGAGCAGTTCTTC
TRBD2 | once | TRBJ2-7 | TRBV4-1 | CASSQAGGRVEQYF | TGCGCCAGCAGCCAAGCGGGGGGGAGGGTCGAGCAGTACTTC
NA | few | TRBJ1-2 | TRBV27 | CASSRDSPDNYGYTF | TGTGCCAGCAGCCGAGACAGCCCTGATAACTATGGCTACACCTTC
TRBD1 | few | TRBJ2-7 | TRBV7-9 | CASSSPRGQAYTVGEQYF | TGTGCCAGCAGCTCCCCCCGCGGACAGGCCTACACGGTGGGCGAGCAGTACTTC
NA | NA | TRBJ2-7 | TRBV30 | CAWSVFRYEQYF | TGTGCCTGGAGTGTATTCCGCTACGAGCAGTACTTC
NA | NA | TRBJ1-1 | TRBV2 | CASSERRMNTEAFF | TGTGCCAGCAGTGAACGGCGAATGAACACTGAAGCTTTCTTT
TRBD1 | few | TRBJ1-2 | TRBV6-5 | CASSRQGSTNYGYTF | TGTGCCAGCAGTCGACAGGGGTCAACTAACTATGGCTACACCTTC